Presented here are 21 T cell receptor beta chains from one specimen sequenced in a study of blood T cell repertoires in COVID-19. Only in-frame clones appear in the TCRdb table, and some are missing; sequencing was by immunoSEQ multiplex PCR. This sample has just under 250,000 clones, with approximately 86% found just once. The sample comprised peripheral blood. These receptor sequences come from a woman aged 25 to 39 who had recovered from COVID-19.

This clone appeared a single time. J is TRBJ2-5 and V is TRBV7-9; 9 nucleotides match TRBD1. The CDR3 has 15 amino acids. CDR1 is SEHNR and CDR2 is FQNEAQ in the germline V gene (reference sequence). Trimming cost V 5 bases and J 2 bases; bases outside gene matches: 6. The CDR3 nucleotides read TGTGCCAGCAGCCCGGCGGGACAGGGACAAGAGACCCAGTACTTC. Its protein product is CASSPAGQGQETQYF.

CDR3: CATSRDRRGEQYF. The CDR3 DNA follows: TGTGCCACCAGCAGAGATAGGAGGGGCGAGCAGTACTTC. This chain connects TRBV15 to TRBJ2-7; possibly TRBD2 for D (6 bases). Germline V gene lookup returns CDR1 LNHNV and CDR2 YYDKDF (reference sequence). Trimming took off 0 bases at V and 6 bases at J, with 9 bases between the two ends. CDR3 length: 13 amino acids.

The chain has TRBV4-1 and TRBJ2-1, with D perhaps matching TRBD2 (5 bases). Per germline, CDR1 MGHRA and CDR2 YSYEKL. This CDR3 spans 14 amino acids. V was shortened by 0 bases and J by 8 bases, with 11 bases between the two germline ends. CDR3 in amino acids: CASSQEFVEDEQFF. The CDR3 coding sequence is TGCGCCAGCAGCCAAGAGTTCGTGGAGGATGAGCAGTTCTTC.

The chain is built from TRBV6-6 and TRBJ2-7; 12 bases are shared with TRBD1. CDR3 length: 16 amino acids. CDR1 is MNHNY, CDR2 SVGAGI, per germline (reference sequence). V trimming: 4 bases; J trimming: 5 bases; junction bases outside the gene matches: 9. In DNA, the CDR3 is TGTGCCAGCAGTTGGGGGCGTGGGACAGGGGGCAACGAGCAGTACTTC. Encoded protein: CASSWGRGTGGNEQYF.

V usage is TRBV2 and J usage is TRBJ2-5; 9 bases match TRBD1. CDR3 length equals 13 residues. Germline loops: CDR1 SNHLY, CDR2 FYNNEI. Trimming took 7 bases from V and 5 from J; bases not matched to a gene: 5. CDR3 sequence (DNA): TGTGCCAGCAACGGACAGGGGACCGAGACCCAGTACTTC. Its protein product is CASNGQGTETQYF.

CDR3 DNA sequence: TGTGCCACCAGCAGAATAACCCCAGAGGCGGGAGAAAAACTGTTTTTT. Its protein product is CATSRITPEAGEKLFF. The V gene is TRBV15, the J gene TRBJ1-4, with no clear D. V was pared by 2 bases and J by 8 bases, with 18 bases between. The CDR3 is made up of 16 amino acids. Per germline, CDR1 LNHNV and CDR2 YYDKDF (reference sequence).

The gene calls are TRBV15 and TRBJ1-3, with 8 positions matching TRBD1. This CDR3 region has 15 residues. The germline gives CDR1 LNHNV, CDR2 YYDKDF (reference sequence). The V gene end was trimmed by 3 bases and the J gene end by 1 base; junction bases not matched to a gene: 2. CDR3 bases: TGTGCCACCAGCAGTGACAGGGGTTCTGGAAACACCATATATTTT. Amino acids: CATSSDRGSGNTIYF.

The chain uses TRBV7-3 and TRBJ2-6, with D perhaps TRBD2 (5 bases). This CDR3 has 15 amino acids. The germline V and J ends were trimmed by 2 bases and 2 bases, with 7 bases remaining between them. Germline loops: CDR1 SGHTA, CDR2 FQGTGA. CDR3 sequence (DNA): TGTGCCAGCAGCTTAGAGGGTACTGGGGCCAACGTCCTGACTTTC. Its protein product is CASSLEGTGANVLTF.

The chain carries TRBV5-1 and TRBJ1-4; D is undetermined. The germline V gene has CDR1 SGHRS and CDR2 YFSETQ. The CDR3 totals 18 residues. V lost 0 bases, J lost 4 bases, and 19 bases lay in between. In DNA form, the CDR3 reads TGCGCCAGCAGCTTGGCCGGGTCGTGGACTGGATATAATGAAAAACTGTTTTTT. Encoded protein: CASSLAGSWTGYNEKLFF.

The rearrangement links TRBV5-1 to TRBJ1-4, with 7 bases fitting TRBD1. Germline loops: CDR1 SGHRS, CDR2 YFSETQ. V lost 3 bases and J lost 8; bases outside the gene matches: 10. The length of the CDR3 is 15 residues. The CDR3 loop is CASSYIGGLGEKLFF. The CDR3 nucleotides read TGCGCCAGCAGCTACATAGGGGGCCTAGGCGAAAAACTGTTTTTT.

The J gene is TRBJ2-1, the V gene TRBV29-1, with 11 bases matching TRBD1. Germline V CDR1 and CDR2: SQVTM, ANQGSEA. Trimming removed 1 base from V and 3 bases from J; junction bases left unmatched: 2. This CDR3 region has 15 residues. This CDR3 is CSVEGGTGGYNEQFF. The DNA for the CDR3 is TGCAGCGTTGAAGGGGGGACAGGGGGCTACAATGAGCAGTTCTTC.

V gene TRBV21-1 combines with J gene TRBJ2-1; the table names TRBD2, a call not compared with the DNA. TRBV21-1 is a documented pseudogene. The CDR3 has 16 residues. The CDR3: CASSKGGIYSYNEQFF. The DNA of the CDR3 is TGTGCCAGCAGCAAAGGAGGAATCTACTCCTACAATGAGCAGTTCTTC.

V and J are TRBV2 and TRBJ1-4, with 9 bases matching TRBD1. V shed 6 bases and J 8 bases; nucleotides not matched to a gene: 7. Germline CDR1 reads SNHLY; CDR2 reads FYNNEI. This CDR3 is built from 14 residues. This CDR3 reads CASRPGTGREKLFF. The CDR3 region has the DNA TGTGCCAGCAGGCCTGGGACAGGGAGGGAAAAACTGTTTTTT.

The rearrangement uses TRBV4-2 and TRBJ1-1, with unresolved D. The CDR3 has 18 residues. Trimming took 3 bases from V and 2 from J, leaving 22 bases between them. Germline CDR1 reads LGHNA; CDR2 reads YNFKEQ. The CDR3 DNA sequence: TGTGCCAGCAGCCAGGGCCCGTGGAGGTCAAAGGGAAACACTGAAGCTTTCTTT. The encoded protein is CASSQGPWRSKGNTEAFF.

CDR3 bases: TGTGCCAGCAGCTGGGAACAGGGGGCGCTCGACGAGCAGTACTTC. This encodes CASSWEQGALDEQYF. The V gene is TRBV6-2 or TRBV6-3, the J gene TRBJ2-7; 9 bases agree with TRBD1. V gave up 6 bases and J gave up 5 bases; unmatched junction bases: 11. Germline CDR1 and CDR2: MNHEY and SVGEGT. This CDR3 spans 15 amino acids.

V is TRBV15 and J is TRBJ1-1, with D possibly TRBD1 on 5 matching bases. V lost 5 bases and J lost 0, with 13 bases in between. The germline CDR1 and CDR2 sequences are LNHNV and YYDKDF (reference sequence). This CDR3 has 15 residues. The DNA for the CDR3 is TGTGCCACCAGCCCCTCCCGGGGGGTGAACACTGAAGCTTTCTTT. This codes for CATSPSRGVNTEAFF.

The chain has TRBV6-6 and TRBJ2-5, with 10 nucleotides matching TRBD2. CDR1 is MNHNY, CDR2 SVGAGI, per germline (reference sequence). The CDR3 covers 16 residues. V dropped 6 bases and J dropped 0; count of bases not matched to a gene: 7. The CDR3 reads CASSAPSGGHQETQYF. The CDR3 nucleotides read TGTGCCAGCAGCGCCCCTAGCGGGGGCCACCAAGAGACCCAGTACTTC.

This chain connects TRBV2 to TRBJ1-5; TRBD1 agrees at 12 bases. Germline assignment: CDR1 SNHLY and CDR2 FYNNEI. Trimming at V came to 0 bases and at J to 6 bases, leaving 6 bases not matched to a gene. This CDR3 has 17 residues. The CDR3 sequence is CASSEAGGQGAGQPQHF. The CDR3 nucleotides read TGTGCCAGCAGTGAAGCGGGGGGACAGGGGGCCGGTCAGCCCCAGCATTTT.

The V gene is TRBV4-3, the J gene TRBJ1-2, with 8 bases lining up with TRBD1. Trimming cost V 1 base and J 0 bases; bases outside gene matches: 1. This CDR3 is 15 amino acids long. Germline V gene data show CDR1 as LGHNA and CDR2 as YSLEER. As DNA, the CDR3 is TGCGCCAGCAGCCAAGGGACAGGGACTAACTATGGCTACACCTTC. This encodes CASSQGTGTNYGYTF.

The chain joins TRBV6-2 or TRBV6-3 to TRBJ1-1; 9 bases map to TRBD1. The V gene end was trimmed by 5 bases and the J gene end by 2 bases; junction bases not matched to a gene: 6. The CDR3 runs to 15 residues. Germline CDR1 MNHEY, CDR2 SVGEGT. As DNA, the CDR3 is TGTGCCAGCAGTCCACAGGGGGCAGATAACACTGAAGCTTTCTTT. This encodes CASSPQGADNTEAFF.

The chain carries TRBV5-1 and TRBJ1-2; D may be TRBD1 (5 bases). CDR3 length: 15 residues. CDR1 and CDR2 (germline): SGHRS, YFSETQ. The V end lost 0 bases, the J end lost 8 bases, and 17 bases lay between the germline ends. CDR3 amino acids: CASSLEFSGAGGYTF. In DNA, the CDR3 is TGCGCCAGCAGCTTGGAGTTTAGCGGGGCCGGCGGCTACACCTTC. Full variable domain (remainder filled in from reference TRBV5-1 and TRBJ1-2): KAGVTQTPRYLIKTRGQQVTLSCSPISGHRSVSWYQQTPGQGLQFLFEYFSETQRNKGNFPGRFSGRQFSNSRSEMNVSTLELGDSALYLCASSLEFSGAGGYTFGSGTRLTVV.